The 12 T cell receptor beta chains given below trace back to one sample, sequenced in a study of shared clonotypes between healthy human individuals. The method was immunoSEQ multiplex PCR; TCRdb's version includes in-frame clones alone and lacks a portion of them. The sample lists 2 million to 2.5 million clones; just over 90% were seen once. What was sequenced was naive CD4+ T cells from PBMCs. Subset here: CD45RA+ positively selected. Receptors were obtained from a man between 18 and 35 years old in good health. Some clones in this sample may be carry-over from other donors' samples.

The chain couples TRBV7-8 to TRBJ2-7; tentatively, D is TRBD1 (5 bases). The CDR3 length is 15 residues. Germline V CDR1 and CDR2: SGHVS, FQNEAQ. V was clipped by 2 bases and J by 5 bases, with 16 bases between them. CDR3 bases: TGTGCCAGCAGCTTAACGGTCAGGGTCCTTGACGAGCAGTACTTC. Translated, it gives CASSLTVRVLDEQYF.

Notes on this clone: The same CDR3 arises from other DNA sequences in this sample as well. The chain carries TRBV18 and TRBJ2-3, with TRBD1 matching over 12 bases. This CDR3 region has 15 residues. CDR1 KGHSH and CDR2 LQKENI come from the germline V gene. Trimming cost V 3 bases and J 4 bases; bases outside gene matches: 2. CDR3 in amino acids: CASSPGQGASDTQYF. The CDR3 nucleotides are TGTGCCAGCTCACCGGGACAGGGGGCATCAGATACGCAGTATTTT.

This clone has more than one count but fewer than ten. The chain links TRBV19 to TRBJ1-1; TRBD1 matches 7 bases. The CDR3 is made up of 14 amino acids. Trimming took 7 bases from V and 1 from J; bases not matched to a gene: 6. Germline V gene sequence: CDR1 LNHDA, CDR2 SQIVND (reference sequence). The CDR3 here is CASKDRQGNTEAFF. The CDR3 DNA follows: TGTGCCAGTAAGGACAGACAGGGGAACACTGAAGCTTTCTTT.

CDR3 sequence: CASRVAGASGTDTQYF. CDR3 nucleotides: TGTGCCAGCAGGGTAGCGGGAGCCTCTGGCACAGATACGCAGTATTTT. V is TRBV27 and J is TRBJ2-3; 9 nucleotides agree with TRBD2. Looked up from germline, CDR1 is MNHEY and CDR2 is SMNVEV (reference sequence). The ends lost 6 bases at V and 1 base at J; junction bases unmatched: 8. The CDR3 consists of 16 residues.

Worth noting for this clone: This specimen includes other DNA sequences encoding the same CDR3. The chain links TRBV7-9 to TRBJ1-1; no clear D. CDR3 length: 13 residues. The V end was cut by 2 bases, the J end by 1 base, with 5 bases between. Germline CDR1 is SEHNR and CDR2 is FQNEAQ (reference sequence). The CDR3 bases are TGTGCCAGCAGCTTATATGAGAACACTGAAGCTTTCTTT. It is translated as CASSLYENTEAFF. Supplemented by reference TRBV7-9 and TRBJ1-1, the full variable domain reads DTGVSQNPRHKITKRGQNVTFRCDPISEHNRLYWYRQTLGQGPEFLTYFQNEAQLEKSRLLSDRFSAERPKGSFSTLEIQRTEQGDSAMYLCASSLYENTEAFFGQGTRLTVV.

The CDR3 bases are TGTGCCAGCTCACCACTAGGGGACCGGCAGGATACGCAGTATTTT. This codes for CASSPLGDRQDTQYF. The rearrangement joins TRBV18 to TRBJ2-3; D may correspond to TRBD1 or TRBD2 (5 bases each). This CDR3 has 15 amino acids. Looked up from germline, CDR1 is KGHSH and CDR2 is LQKENI. Deletions cut 1 base from V and 6 bases from J, with 14 bases between. Full variable domain (outside the CDR3, taken from reference TRBV18 and TRBJ2-3): NAGVMQNPRHLVRRRGQEARLRCSPMKGHSHVYWYRQLPEEGLKFMVYLQKENIIDESGMPKERFSAEFPKEGPSILRIQQVVRGDSAAYFCASSPLGDRQDTQYFGPGTRLTVL.

The chain links TRBV28 to TRBJ1-5; 7 nucleotides agree with TRBD1. V lost 5 bases, J lost 0 bases, and 4 bases stayed unmatched. Germline loops: CDR1 MDHEN, CDR2 SYDVKM. The CDR3 runs to 15 residues. CDR3 sequence: CASSRTGSSNQPQHF. In DNA form, the CDR3 reads TGTGCCAGCAGTCGGACAGGCTCTAGCAATCAGCCCCAGCATTTT.

This chain joins TRBV5-1 and TRBJ2-7; D is uncertain. V lost 0 bases and J 6 bases, leaving 16 bases between the germline ends. Looked up from germline, CDR1 is SGHRS and CDR2 is YFSETQ. This CDR3 is 15 amino acids long. The CDR3 reads CASSLDVGFLGEQYF. Written as DNA, the CDR3 is TGCGCCAGCAGCTTGGATGTGGGATTTCTCGGCGAGCAGTACTTC.

This chain connects TRBV28 to TRBJ2-5, with D perhaps matching TRBD1 (6 bases). The CDR3 length is 13 residues. Deletions cut 2 bases from V and 4 bases from J, with 8 bases between. Germline V gene data show CDR1 as MDHEN and CDR2 as SYDVKM. The CDR3 DNA reads as TGTGCCAGCAGTTTAGGACAGATAGAGACCCAGTACTTC. As protein: CASSLGQIETQYF.

The rearrangement links TRBV5-1 to TRBJ1-1; maybe TRBD1 (5 bases). V was trimmed by 4 bases and J by 1 base, leaving 11 bases between them. CDR3 length: 14 residues. CDR1 is SGHRS and CDR2 is YFSETQ in the germline V gene. Here the CDR3 reads CASSEGRRNTEAFF. CDR3 coding DNA: TGCGCCAGCAGCGAGGGACGGCGGAACACTGAAGCTTTCTTT.

The CDR3 sequence is CASSPPPRASGNTIYF. CDR3 in DNA: TGTGCCAGCAGTCCTCCCCCCCGGGCTTCTGGAAACACCATATATTTT. The chain links TRBV28 to TRBJ1-3; unclear D gene. The germline V and J ends were trimmed by 5 bases and 1 base, with 15 bases remaining between them. Germline V lookup: CDR1 MDHEN, CDR2 SYDVKM. This CDR3 contains 16 residues.

This sequence joins TRBV11-3 and TRBJ2-2; 9 bases fit TRBD1. Germline V gene data show CDR1 as SGHNT and CDR2 as YENEEA. V lost 2 bases to trimming and J lost 4 bases; unmatched junction nucleotides: 5. The CDR3 is 16 amino acids. In nucleotides, the CDR3 is TGTGCCAGCAGCTTACGACAGGGGGGTGGCACCGGGGAGCTGTTTTTT. Amino acid sequence: CASSLRQGGGTGELFF.